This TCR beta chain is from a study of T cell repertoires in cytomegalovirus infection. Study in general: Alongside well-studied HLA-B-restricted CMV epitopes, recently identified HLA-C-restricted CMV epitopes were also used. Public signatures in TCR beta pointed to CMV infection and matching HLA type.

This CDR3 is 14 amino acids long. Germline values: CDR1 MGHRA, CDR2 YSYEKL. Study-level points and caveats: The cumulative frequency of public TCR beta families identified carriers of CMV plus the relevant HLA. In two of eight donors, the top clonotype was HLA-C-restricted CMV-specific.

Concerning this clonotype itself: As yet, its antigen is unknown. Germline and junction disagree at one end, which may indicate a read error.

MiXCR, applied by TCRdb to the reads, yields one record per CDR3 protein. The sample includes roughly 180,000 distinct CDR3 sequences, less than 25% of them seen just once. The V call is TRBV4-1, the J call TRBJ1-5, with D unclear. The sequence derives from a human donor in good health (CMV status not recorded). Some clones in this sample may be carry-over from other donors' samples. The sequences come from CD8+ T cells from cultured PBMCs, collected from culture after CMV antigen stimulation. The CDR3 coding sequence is TGTGCCAGCAGCCAAGAGAGGGTTGATCAGCCCCAGCATTTT. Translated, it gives CASSQERVDQPQHF.